Below, 9 T cell receptor beta chains from the same sample are listed, as sequenced in a study of human T cells and chemical hapten exposure. TCRdb reprocessed the RACE reads via MiXCR and lists one record per CDR3 protein. The top ten clones hold around 1.2% of a sample with more than 250,000 distinct CDR3 sequences, about 7.7% of them seen once. Regarding time point: pre-sensitization, week 0. As to treatment: therapeutic diphenylcyclopropenone sensitization with weekly scalp DPC. The sample here was whole blood, taken in connection with sensitization to the hapten diphenylcyclopropenone (DPC). The receptors were sampled from a man between 18 and 29 years old with alopecia areata. Some clones in this sample may be carry-over from other donors' samples.

This clonotype was detected only a few times. The V call is TRBV27, the J call TRBJ2-1, with 10 bases fitting TRBD2. Germline assignment: CDR1 MNHEY and CDR2 SMNVEV (reference sequence). With V trimmed by 6 bases and J by 7 bases, 6 bases remained unmatched. This CDR3 spans 14 amino acids. The CDR3 protein is CASSPILAGNEQFF. CDR3 DNA sequence: TGTGCCAGCAGCCCGATACTAGCGGGGAATGAGCAGTTCTTC.

This clonotype occurred a few times. This chain joins TRBV9 and TRBJ2-3; D tentatively fits TRBD1 or TRBD2 (5 bases each). The germline V gene has CDR1 SGDLS and CDR2 YYNGEE. Trimming stripped 2 bases from V and 0 bases from J, with 13 bases between. The CDR3 runs 16 residues. The CDR3 sequence: CASSVARERSTDTQYF. For the CDR3, the DNA is TGTGCCAGCAGCGTCGCCAGGGAGAGAAGCACAGATACGCAGTATTTT.

The chain uses TRBV12-3 or TRBV12-4 and TRBJ1-2, with a weak D call TRBD1 (6 bases). The CDR3 is made up of 15 amino acids. Trimming left V 2 bases short and J 10 bases short, with 20 bases between. CDR3 DNA: TGTGCCAGCAGTTTATCTTCACACACAGGGAAAGACTACACCTTC. It translates to CASSLSSHTGKDYTF.

This chain connects TRBV7-8 to TRBJ1-5, with TRBD1 identical over 11 bases. Germline CDR1 SGHVS, CDR2 FQNEAQ. There are 17 residues in the CDR3. J lost 10 bases, V lost 0 bases, and 11 bases had no gene match. CDR3 nucleotides: TGTGCCAGCAGCTTAGCAGCGGACAGGGGGCCTGGTTATCCCCAGCATTTT. Translating it yields CASSLAADRGPGYPQHF.

This clonotype was picked up a small number of times. J is TRBJ1-2 and V is TRBV25-1; D unresolved. Germline V gene sequence: CDR1 MGHDK, CDR2 SYGVNS. The CDR3 spans 14 residues. The V end lost 3 bases, the J end lost 0 bases, and 8 bases lay between the germline ends. CDR3 in amino acids: CASSDTRANYGYTF. CDR3 bases: TGTGCCAGCAGTGATACCAGAGCTAACTATGGCTACACCTTC.

The chain recombines TRBV7-6 with TRBJ2-3, with a possible D match to TRBD2 (5 bases). Germline V gives CDR1 SGHVS, CDR2 FNYEAQ. V was cut by 4 bases and J by 3 bases, with 14 bases left in between. This CDR3 has 15 amino acids. The CDR3 bases are TGTGCCAGCAGCTCCGCCGGGGTTAGGACAGATACGCAGTATTTT. It yields the protein CASSSAGVRTDTQYF.

A few counts support this clonotype. This chain joins TRBV12-3 or TRBV12-4 and TRBJ2-7, with TRBD1 identical over 8 bases. The V gene end was trimmed by 6 bases and the J gene end by 3 bases; junction bases not matched to a gene: 10. This CDR3 has 15 amino acids. The CDR3 here is CASRSTGTGVYEQYF. As DNA, the CDR3 is TGTGCCAGCAGGTCGACCGGGACAGGAGTCTACGAGCAGTACTTC.

The chain recombines TRBV7-9 with TRBJ1-1; D ambiguous. Deletions cut 1 base from V and 1 base from J, with 10 bases between. The germline CDR1 and CDR2 sequences are SEHNR and FQNEAQ (reference sequence). The length of the CDR3 is 15 residues. The CDR3 sequence: CASSLGGSQNTEAFF. The DNA of the CDR3 is TGTGCCAGCAGCTTAGGCGGGTCCCAGAACACTGAAGCTTTCTTT.

This clonotype was seen a handful of times. V is TRBV27 and J is TRBJ2-5, with D perhaps TRBD2 (5 bases). With 6 bases removed from V and 3 bases from J, the gap between germline ends came to 8 bases. CDR1 and CDR2 (germline): MNHEY, SMNVEV (reference sequence). The CDR3 totals 12 residues. The CDR3, as DNA: TGTGCCAGCAGAGCGGATAAAGAGACCCAGTACTTC. This codes for CASRADKETQYF.